One sample yielded the 5 T cell receptor beta chains listed below, sequenced in a study of cytomegalovirus exposure and HLA in healthy donors. The primer mix had 60 Vbeta and 13 Jbeta primers. Produced via immunoSEQ multiplex PCR; TCRdb's table is partial and in-frame only. The sample has approximately 130,000 clones, 65% to 85% seen once. The specimen was PBMCs. These receptors were obtained from a woman in her thirties or forties in good health and CMV-seronegative.

This chain uses TRBV5-1 with TRBJ2-2, with TRBD2 as a possible D gene (5 bases). V was shortened by 0 bases and J by 6 bases, with 15 bases between the two germline ends. CDR3 length: 16 amino acids. CDR1 and CDR2 from the germline V gene are SGHRS and YFSETQ. The chain's CDR3 is CASSLAGELGSGELFF. DNA of the CDR3: TGCGCCAGCAGCTTGGCCGGGGAATTAGGTTCCGGGGAGCTGTTTTTT.

The V gene is TRBV27, the J gene TRBJ2-1; D unresolved. CDR1 and CDR2 (germline): MNHEY, SMNVEV (reference sequence). The CDR3 runs to 14 residues. V shed 4 bases and J shed 0 bases, with 7 bases lying between them. CDR3 loop: CASSYVSSYNEQFF. DNA for the CDR3: TGTGCCAGCAGTTATGTTAGCTCCTACAATGAGCAGTTCTTC.

The V and J genes are TRBV9 and TRBJ2-1; D possibly corresponds to TRBD2 (6 bases). CDR1 SGDLS and CDR2 YYNGEE come from the germline V gene. This CDR3 spans 15 amino acids. Trimming left V 3 bases short and J 8 bases short, with 18 bases between. CDR3 loop: CASSALGLTLDEQFF. The CDR3, as DNA: TGTGCCAGCAGCGCCCTCGGACTAACCCTGGATGAGCAGTTCTTC.

V gene TRBV13 combines with J gene TRBJ2-1; D perhaps matches TRBD2 (6 bases). Germline assignment: CDR1 PRHDT and CDR2 FYEKMQ (reference sequence). The CDR3 runs 18 residues. V shed 5 bases and J shed 8 bases, with 28 bases lying between them. The chain's CDR3 is CASSQDRWDSESVDEQFF. CDR3 nucleotides: TGTGCCAGCAGCCAGGACCGCTGGGACTCAGAGTCAGTAGATGAGCAGTTCTTC.

The rearrangement links TRBV2 to TRBJ2-7; D is uncertain. CDR3 length: 11 residues. CDR1 SNHLY and CDR2 FYNNEI come from the germline V gene. With 7 bases removed from V and 6 bases from J, the gap between germline ends came to 10 bases. CDR3: CASTEAVEQYF. CDR3 DNA sequence: TGTGCCAGCACTGAGGCGGTCGAGCAGTACTTC.